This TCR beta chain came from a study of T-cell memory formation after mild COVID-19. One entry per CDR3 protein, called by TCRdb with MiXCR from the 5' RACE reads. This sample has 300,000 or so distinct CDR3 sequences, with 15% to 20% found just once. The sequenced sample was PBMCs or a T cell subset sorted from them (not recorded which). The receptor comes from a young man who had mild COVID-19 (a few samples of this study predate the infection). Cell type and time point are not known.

The CDR3 bases are TGTGCCAGCAGTTACTCCGATTTCACAGATACGCAGTATTTT. Translating it yields CASSYSDFTDTQYF. The chain recombines TRBV6-5 with TRBJ2-3; D not certain. V gave up 0 bases and J gave up 2 bases, with 6 bases separating them. Looked up from germline, CDR1 is MNHEY and CDR2 is SVGAGI. This CDR3 spans 14 amino acids.